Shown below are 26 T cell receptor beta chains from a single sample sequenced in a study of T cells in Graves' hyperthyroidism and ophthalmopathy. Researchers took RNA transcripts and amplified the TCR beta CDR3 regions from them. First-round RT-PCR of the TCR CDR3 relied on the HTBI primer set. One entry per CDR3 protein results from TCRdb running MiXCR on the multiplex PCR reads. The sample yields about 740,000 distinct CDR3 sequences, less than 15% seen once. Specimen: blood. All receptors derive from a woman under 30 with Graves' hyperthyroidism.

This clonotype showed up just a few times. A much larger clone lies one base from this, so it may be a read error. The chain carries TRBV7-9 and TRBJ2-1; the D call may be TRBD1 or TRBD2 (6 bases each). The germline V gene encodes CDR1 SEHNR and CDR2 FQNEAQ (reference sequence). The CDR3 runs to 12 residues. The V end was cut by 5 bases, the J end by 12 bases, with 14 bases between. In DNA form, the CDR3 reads TGTGCCAGCAGCCCGGGCGGAGGGGGGCAGTTCTTC. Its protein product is CASSPGGGGQFF.

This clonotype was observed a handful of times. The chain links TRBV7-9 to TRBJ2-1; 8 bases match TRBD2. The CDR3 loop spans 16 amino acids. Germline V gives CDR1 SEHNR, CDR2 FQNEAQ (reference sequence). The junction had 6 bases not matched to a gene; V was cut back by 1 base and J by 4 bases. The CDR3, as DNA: TGTGCCAGCAGCTTAGGAATAGCGGGGCCGTACAATGAGCAGTTCTTC. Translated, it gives CASSLGIAGPYNEQFF.

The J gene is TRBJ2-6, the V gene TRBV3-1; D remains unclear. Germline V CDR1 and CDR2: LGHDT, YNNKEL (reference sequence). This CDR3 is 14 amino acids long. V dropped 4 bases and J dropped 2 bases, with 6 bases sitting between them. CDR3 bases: TGTGCCAGCAGCCCGGACGCTGGGGCCAACGTCCTGACTTTC. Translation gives CASSPDAGANVLTF.

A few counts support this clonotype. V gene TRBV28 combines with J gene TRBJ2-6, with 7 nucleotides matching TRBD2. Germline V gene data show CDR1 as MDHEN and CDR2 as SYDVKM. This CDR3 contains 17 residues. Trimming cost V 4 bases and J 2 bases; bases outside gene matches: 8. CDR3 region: CASSSNGGGAGANVLTF. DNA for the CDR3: TGTGCCAGCAGTTCGAATGGCGGGGGAGCTGGGGCCAACGTCCTGACTTTC.

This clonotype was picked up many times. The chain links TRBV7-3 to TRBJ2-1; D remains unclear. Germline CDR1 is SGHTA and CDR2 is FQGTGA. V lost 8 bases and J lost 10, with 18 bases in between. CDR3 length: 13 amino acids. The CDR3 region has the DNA TGTGCCAGCGTGGCGTCCCGTGGTGGGGAGCAGTTCTTC. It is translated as CASVASRGGEQFF. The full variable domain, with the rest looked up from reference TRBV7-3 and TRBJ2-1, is GAGVSQTPSNKVTEKGKYVELRCDPISGHTALYWYRQSLGQGPEFLIYFQGTGAADDSGLPNDRFFAVRPEGSVSTLKIQRTERGDSAVYLCASVASRGGEQFFGPGTRLTVL.

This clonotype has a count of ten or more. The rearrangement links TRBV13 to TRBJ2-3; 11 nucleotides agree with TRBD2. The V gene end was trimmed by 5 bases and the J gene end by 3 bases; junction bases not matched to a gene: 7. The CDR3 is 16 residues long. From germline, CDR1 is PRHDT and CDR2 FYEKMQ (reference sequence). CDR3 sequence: CASSMRGTSGTDTQYF. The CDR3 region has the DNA TGTGCCAGCAGCATGCGCGGGACTAGCGGTACAGATACGCAGTATTTT.

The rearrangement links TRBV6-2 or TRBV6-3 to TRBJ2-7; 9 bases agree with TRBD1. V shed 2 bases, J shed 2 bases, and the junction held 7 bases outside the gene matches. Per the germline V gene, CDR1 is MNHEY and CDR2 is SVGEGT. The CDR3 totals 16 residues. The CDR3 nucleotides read TGTGCCAGCAGTTACACGCCGGGACAGGGACCCTACGAGCAGTACTTC. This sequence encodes CASSYTPGQGPYEQYF.

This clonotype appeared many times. The CDR3 region is CASSLWGDTQYF. The CDR3, as DNA: TGTGCCAGCAGCTTATGGGGGGATACGCAGTATTTT. The J gene is TRBJ2-3, the V gene TRBV7-2; D could derive from TRBD1 or TRBD2 (5 bases each). CDR3 size: 12 residues. The germline CDR1 and CDR2 sequences are SGHTA and FQGNSA. Deletions cut 2 bases from V and 6 bases from J, with 6 bases between.

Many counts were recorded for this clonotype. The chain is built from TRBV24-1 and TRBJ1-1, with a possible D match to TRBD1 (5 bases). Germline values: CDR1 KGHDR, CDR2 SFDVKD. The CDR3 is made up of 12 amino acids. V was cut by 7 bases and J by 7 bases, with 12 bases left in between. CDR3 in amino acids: CATRSQRGEAFF. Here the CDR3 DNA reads TGTGCCACCAGATCCCAGAGGGGTGAAGCTTTCTTT.

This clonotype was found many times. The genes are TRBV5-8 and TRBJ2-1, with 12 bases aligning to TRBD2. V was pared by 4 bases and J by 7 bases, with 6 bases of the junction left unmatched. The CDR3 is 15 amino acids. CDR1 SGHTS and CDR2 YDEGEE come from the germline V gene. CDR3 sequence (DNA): TGTGCCAGCAGCCAGACTAGCGGGAGTTTGAATGAGCAGTTCTTC. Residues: CASSQTSGSLNEQFF. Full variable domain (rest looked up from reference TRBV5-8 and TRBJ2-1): EAGVTQSPTHLIKTRGQQATLRCSPISGHTSVYWYQQALGLGLQFLLWYDEGEERNRGNFPPRFSGRQFPNYSSELNVNALELEDSALYLCASSQTSGSLNEQFFGPGTRLTVL.

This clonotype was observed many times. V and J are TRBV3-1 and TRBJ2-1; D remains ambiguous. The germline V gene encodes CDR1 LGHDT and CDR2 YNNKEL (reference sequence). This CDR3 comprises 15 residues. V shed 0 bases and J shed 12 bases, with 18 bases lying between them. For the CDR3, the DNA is TGTGCCAGCAGCCAAGAGCGTATGCGACTCCGCCTGCAGTTCTTC. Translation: CASSQERMRLRLQFF.

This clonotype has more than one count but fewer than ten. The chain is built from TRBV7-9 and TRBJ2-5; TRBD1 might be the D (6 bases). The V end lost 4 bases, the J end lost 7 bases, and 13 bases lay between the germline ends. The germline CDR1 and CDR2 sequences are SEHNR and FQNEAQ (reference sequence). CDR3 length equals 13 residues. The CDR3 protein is CASSSGQSLTQYF. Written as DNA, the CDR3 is TGTGCCAGCAGCTCTGGACAGTCTCTGACCCAGTACTTC. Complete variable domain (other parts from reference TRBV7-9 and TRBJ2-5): DTGVSQNPRHKITKRGQNVTFRCDPISEHNRLYWYRQTLGQGPEFLTYFQNEAQLEKSRLLSDRFSAERPKGSFSTLEIQRTEQGDSAMYLCASSSGQSLTQYFGPGTRLLVL.

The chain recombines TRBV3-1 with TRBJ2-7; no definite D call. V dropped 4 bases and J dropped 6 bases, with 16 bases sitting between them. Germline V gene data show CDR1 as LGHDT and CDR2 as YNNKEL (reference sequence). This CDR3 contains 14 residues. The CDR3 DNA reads TGTGCCAGCAGCCTCCAGGATAGACCCTCCGAGCAGTACTTC. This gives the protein CASSLQDRPSEQYF.

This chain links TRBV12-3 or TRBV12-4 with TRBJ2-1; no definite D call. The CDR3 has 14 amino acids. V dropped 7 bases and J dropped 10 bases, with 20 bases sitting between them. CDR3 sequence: CASTYSGSFGEQFF. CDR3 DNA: TGTGCCAGCACCTACTCTGGGTCTTTCGGGGAGCAGTTCTTC.

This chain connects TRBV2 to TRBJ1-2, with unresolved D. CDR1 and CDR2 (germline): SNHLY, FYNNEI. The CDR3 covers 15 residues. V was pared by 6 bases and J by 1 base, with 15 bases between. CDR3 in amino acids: CASSRDRRVNYGYTF. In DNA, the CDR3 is TGTGCCAGCAGCCGCGACCGGCGGGTTAACTATGGCTACACCTTC.

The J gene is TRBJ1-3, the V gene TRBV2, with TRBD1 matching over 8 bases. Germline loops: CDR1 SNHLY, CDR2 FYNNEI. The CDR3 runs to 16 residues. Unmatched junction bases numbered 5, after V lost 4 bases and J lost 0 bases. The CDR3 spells CASSGGRGHSGNTIYF. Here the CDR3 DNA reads TGTGCCAGCAGTGGGGGCAGGGGGCACTCTGGAAACACCATATATTTT.

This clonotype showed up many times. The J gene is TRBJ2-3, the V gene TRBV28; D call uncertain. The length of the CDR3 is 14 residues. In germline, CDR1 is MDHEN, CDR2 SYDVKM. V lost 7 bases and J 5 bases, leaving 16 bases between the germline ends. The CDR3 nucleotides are TGTGCCAGCACCGTCGGTGGCCGTGGAGATACGCAGTATTTT. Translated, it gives CASTVGGRGDTQYF.

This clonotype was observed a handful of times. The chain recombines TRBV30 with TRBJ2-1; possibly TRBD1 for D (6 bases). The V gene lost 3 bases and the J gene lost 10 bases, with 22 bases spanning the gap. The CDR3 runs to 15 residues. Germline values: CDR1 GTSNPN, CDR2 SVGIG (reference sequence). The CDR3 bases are TGTGCCTGGAGCCGGGTCTCTGCAGGGGTGCGGGAGCAGTTCTTC. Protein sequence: CAWSRVSAGVREQFF.

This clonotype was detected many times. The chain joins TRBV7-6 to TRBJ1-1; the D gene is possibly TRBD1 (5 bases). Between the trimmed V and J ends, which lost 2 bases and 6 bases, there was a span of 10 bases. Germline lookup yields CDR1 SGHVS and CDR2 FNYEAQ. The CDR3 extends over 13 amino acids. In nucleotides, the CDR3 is TGTGCCAGCAGCTTACCCACAGGTCCTGAAGCTTTCTTT. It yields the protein CASSLPTGPEAFF.

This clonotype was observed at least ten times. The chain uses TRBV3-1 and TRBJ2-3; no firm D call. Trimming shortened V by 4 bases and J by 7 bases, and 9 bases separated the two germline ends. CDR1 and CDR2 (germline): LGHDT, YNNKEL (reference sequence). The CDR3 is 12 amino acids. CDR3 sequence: CASSPDFYTQYF. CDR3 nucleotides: TGTGCCAGCAGCCCTGACTTCTATACGCAGTATTTT.

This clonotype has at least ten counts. The CDR3 spells CASLLEAANNEQFF. DNA of the CDR3: TGTGCCAGCCTCCTCGAGGCGGCTAACAATGAGCAGTTCTTC. J is TRBJ2-1 and V is TRBV28; D gene ambiguous. The V gene's germline CDR1 is MDHEN and CDR2 SYDVKM. With 8 bases removed from V and 5 bases from J, the gap between germline ends came to 16 bases. The CDR3 contains 14 residues.

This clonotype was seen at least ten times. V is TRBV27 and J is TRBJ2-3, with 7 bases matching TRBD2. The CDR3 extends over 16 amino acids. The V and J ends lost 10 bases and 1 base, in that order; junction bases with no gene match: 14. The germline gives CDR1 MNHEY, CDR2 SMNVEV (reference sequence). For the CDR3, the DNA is TGTGCCACCTGGGAGGGCAGGGATCGTGGCACAGATACGCAGTATTTT. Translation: CATWEGRDRGTDTQYF.

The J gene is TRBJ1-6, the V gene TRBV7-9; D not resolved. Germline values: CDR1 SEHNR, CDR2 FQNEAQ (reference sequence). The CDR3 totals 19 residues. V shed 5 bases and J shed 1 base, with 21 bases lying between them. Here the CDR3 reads CASSHPPRAGGSYNSPLHF. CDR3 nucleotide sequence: TGTGCCAGCAGCCACCCCCCCCGGGCCGGAGGATCCTATAATTCACCCCTCCACTTT.

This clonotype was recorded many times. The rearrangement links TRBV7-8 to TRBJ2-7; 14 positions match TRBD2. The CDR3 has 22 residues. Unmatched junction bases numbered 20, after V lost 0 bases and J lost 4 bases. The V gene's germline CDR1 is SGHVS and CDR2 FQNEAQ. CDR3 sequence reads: CASSLAYIPGTSGRKGKYEQYF. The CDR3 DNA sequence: TGTGCCAGCAGCTTAGCTTATATCCCCGGGACTAGCGGGAGAAAGGGCAAGTACGAGCAGTACTTC.

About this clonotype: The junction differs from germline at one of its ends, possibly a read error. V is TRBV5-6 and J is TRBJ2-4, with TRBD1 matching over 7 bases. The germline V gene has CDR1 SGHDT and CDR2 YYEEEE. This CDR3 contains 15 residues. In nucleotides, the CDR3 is TGTGCCAGCAACTTGAGGGGACAGGCCAAAAACATTCAGTACTTC. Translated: CASNLRGQAKNIQYF.

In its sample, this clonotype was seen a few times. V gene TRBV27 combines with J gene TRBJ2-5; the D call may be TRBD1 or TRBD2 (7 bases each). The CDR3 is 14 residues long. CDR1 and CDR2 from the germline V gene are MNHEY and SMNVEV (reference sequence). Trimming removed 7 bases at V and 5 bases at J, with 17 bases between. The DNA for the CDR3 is TGTGCCAGCACCCCAGGGGGGCGGGAGGAGACCCAGTACTTC. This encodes CASTPGGREETQYF.